This T cell receptor (beta chain) stems from a study of radiotherapy plus CTLA-4 blockade in lung cancer. Across the whole study: Objective response was observed in about 19% of patients, and disease control in 30% to 35%.

Worth noting for this clone: Its antigen is as yet unknown.

Some clones are missing from TCRdb's copy, which holds only in-frame ones; the method was immunoSEQ multiplex PCR. This table has about 73,000 clones, roughly 87% appearing once. Alongside CTLA-4 blockade with ipilimumab, patients with chemo-refractory metastatic non-small-cell lung cancer received focal radiation. Study-wide findings and caveats: Together with interferon-beta, which increased in serum after radiation, early dynamic changes in blood T cell clones were reportedly the best predictors of response. Blood-borne expansion of tumor-derived TCR clones followed radiotherapy plus ipilimumab.

The CDR3 is 14 residues long. CDR1 SGHDT and CDR2 YYEEEE come from the germline V gene. Trimming took off 3 bases at V and 5 bases at J, with 14 bases between the two ends. Sequences were derived from peripheral blood, sampled from a patient treated with radiotherapy plus ipilimumab. The receptor comes from a human donor with non-small cell lung cancer that progressed on radiotherapy plus ipilimumab. V is TRBV5-6 and J is TRBJ1-2; D gene uncertain. The CDR3 bases are TGTGCCAGCAGCTCGACAAACATTCTATATGGCTACACCTTC. This sequence encodes CASSSTNILYGYTF.